A selection of T cell receptor beta chains follows, all from one sample in a study of blood T cell repertoires in COVID-19. Here immunoSEQ multiplex PCR was the method, and the copy in TCRdb shows in-frame clones only, minus some. The sample consists of roughly 140,000 clones, about nine tenths of them appearing once. Specimen: peripheral blood. These receptors all come from a woman aged 55-70 years with active or convalescent COVID-19. The CDR3 runs from the conserved cysteine through the conserved F or W. The order of the fields is clone size, J gene, D gene, V gene, CDR3 DNA, CDR3 protein. D genes are given only for firm matches. Only part of the rows carry a size: once, few, many, or a class if the clone is expanded.

size: -
J: TRBJ1-6
D: -
V: TRBV19
DNA: TGTGCCAGTAGTATTGGGGGGTCTCTTAATTCACCCCTCCACTTT
CDR3: CASSIGGSLNSPLHF

size: -
J: TRBJ1-3
D: -
V: TRBV6-5
DNA: TGTGCCAGCACCGCAGGGACTGGAAACACCATATATTTT
CDR3: CASTAGTGNTIYF

size: -
J: TRBJ2-2
D: TRBD1
V: TRBV19
DNA: TGTGCCAGTAGGCGTGGACAGGATATCGCGAACACCGGGGAGCTGTTTTTT
CDR3: CASRRGQDIANTGELFF

size: -
J: TRBJ2-5
D: TRBD1
V: TRBV10-3
DNA: TGTGCCATCAACTATGACAGGGGAGAGACCCAGTACTTC
CDR3: CAINYDRGETQYF

size: -
J: TRBJ2-5
D: -
V: TRBV29-1
DNA: TGCAGCGCCCAGGGAGGAGGAGAGACCCAGTACTTC
CDR3: CSAQGGGETQYF

size: -
J: TRBJ1-5
D: -
V: TRBV12-5
DNA: TGTGCTAGTGGTACATCCAGGGATCAGCCCCAGCATTTT
CDR3: CASGTSRDQPQHF

size: -
J: TRBJ2-7
D: TRBD1
V: TRBV19
DNA: TGTGCCAGTAGTATCGGGGACAGGAGCTCCTACGAGCAGTACTTC
CDR3: CASSIGDRSSYEQYF

size: -
J: TRBJ1-3
D: -
V: TRBV7-8
DNA: TGTGCCAGCAGCTTAGCGTCCCTTCTCTCTGGAAACACCATATATTTT
CDR3: CASSLASLLSGNTIYF

size: -
J: TRBJ2-7
D: -
V: TRBV7-2
DNA: TGTGCCAGCAGCCTAGGCAGGGAATCCCACGAGCAGTACTTC
CDR3: CASSLGRESHEQYF

size: -
J: TRBJ1-5
D: TRBD1
V: TRBV18
DNA: TGTGCCAGCTCACCACCTTCAACAGGGGGCCTTCAGCCCCAGCATTTT
CDR3: CASSPPSTGGLQPQHF

size: -
J: TRBJ2-1
D: TRBD2
V: TRBV6-4
DNA: TGTGCCAGCAGTGACCGGACTAGCGGGGCCGTGAATGAGCAGTTCTTC
CDR3: CASSDRTSGAVNEQFF

size: -
J: TRBJ2-2
D: TRBD1
V: TRBV5-8
DNA: TGTGCCAGCAGCTTGGCGGGACAGCACACCGGGGAGCTGTTTTTT
CDR3: CASSLAGQHTGELFF

size: -
J: TRBJ1-3
D: -
V: TRBV9
DNA: TGTGCCAGCAGCGTTCAGGGTTCTGGAAACACCATATATTTT
CDR3: CASSVQGSGNTIYF

size: few
J: TRBJ1-5
D: TRBD1
V: TRBV12-5
DNA: TGTGCTAGTGGTTTGGTAACGAAGGGACAGGGCCCGGGTCAGCCCCAGCATTTT
CDR3: CASGLVTKGQGPGQPQHF

size: -
J: TRBJ1-4
D: -
V: TRBV9
DNA: TGTGCCAGCAGCGTGGGAGGTGCTAATGAAAAACTGTTTTTT
CDR3: CASSVGGANEKLFF

size: -
J: TRBJ1-1
D: -
V: TRBV6-5
DNA: TGTGCCAGCAGTTACTACGGTGTTATGAACACTGAAGCTTTCTTT
CDR3: CASSYYGVMNTEAFF

size: -
J: TRBJ2-5
D: -
V: TRBV14
DNA: TGTGCCAGCAGCCACAGACCTGACAGGATGGAGACCCAGTACTTC
CDR3: CASSHRPDRMETQYF

size: -
J: TRBJ1-6
D: -
V: TRBV6-6
DNA: TGTGCCAGCAGTTACGATGGAGAAAATTCACCCCTCCACTTT
CDR3: CASSYDGENSPLHF

size: -
J: TRBJ1-2
D: -
V: TRBV9
DNA: TGTGCCAGCAGCCCAGCCGGGGGCTATGGCTACACCTTC
CDR3: CASSPAGGYGYTF

size: -
J: TRBJ1-2
D: -
V: TRBV7-8
DNA: TGTGCCAGCAGCCCAGGGATGTTTGACTATGGCTACACCTTC
CDR3: CASSPGMFDYGYTF